The 15 T cell receptor beta chains listed next were all sequenced from one sample in a study of shared clonotypes between healthy human individuals. Here immunoSEQ multiplex PCR was the method, and the copy in TCRdb shows in-frame clones only, minus some. The table has about 510,000 clones, less than 96% seen once. Sequencing was performed on naive CD4+ T cells sorted from blood. Described subset: CD45RA+ positively selected. These receptors originate from a woman in her 30s in good health.

Only one count was recorded for this clone. CDR3 residues: CAISESWGSGAGANVLTF. The CDR3 coding sequence is TGTGCCATCAGTGAGTCCTGGGGTAGCGGCGCTGGGGCCAACGTCCTGACTTTC. The rearrangement uses TRBV10-3 and TRBJ2-6; D is perhaps TRBD2 (6 bases). CDR1 ENHRY and CDR2 SYGVKD come from the germline V gene. Trimming removed 0 bases at V and 2 bases at J, with 14 bases between. The CDR3 loop spans 18 amino acids.

The chain employs TRBV7-8 and TRBJ2-3; no definite D call. Germline V lookup: CDR1 SGHVS, CDR2 FQNEAQ. CDR3 length: 14 residues. Deletions cut 8 bases from V and 1 base from J, with 13 bases between. The CDR3 protein is CASRRIIGTDTQYF. The CDR3 DNA reads TGTGCCAGCCGACGAATCATAGGCACAGATACGCAGTATTTT.

This clone was detected only once. V and J are TRBV28 and TRBJ2-7; 7 bases agree with TRBD1. The ends lost 6 bases at V and 2 bases at J; junction bases unmatched: 10. In germline, CDR1 is MDHEN, CDR2 SYDVKM. The CDR3 loop spans 15 amino acids. The CDR3 DNA sequence: TGTGCCAGCAGCTCCACCGGGACAGCAACCTACGAGCAGTACTTC. Protein product: CASSSTGTATYEQYF.

The rearrangement uses TRBV5-1 and TRBJ2-1; 11 positions match TRBD2. The CDR3 is 16 residues long. The V gene's germline CDR1 is SGHRS and CDR2 YFSETQ. The J segment lost 4 bases and the V segment lost 0 bases, leaving 3 bases of the junction unmatched. In DNA, the CDR3 is TGCGCCAGCAGCTTGGATACTAGCGGGGGATACAATGAGCAGTTCTTC. It specifies CASSLDTSGGYNEQFF.

This chain connects TRBV5-1 to TRBJ2-6; D not resolved. CDR3 size: 15 residues. CDR1 and CDR2 (germline): SGHRS, YFSETQ. V was trimmed by 2 bases and J by 2 bases, leaving 8 bases between them. The CDR3 DNA reads TGCGCCAGCAGCTTCGCAGGAGCTGGGGCCAACGTCCTGACTTTC. It encodes CASSFAGAGANVLTF.

V is TRBV6-6 and J is TRBJ2-7, with a tentative D call TRBD1 (6 bases). V lost 6 bases and J 0 bases, leaving 15 bases between the germline ends. The CDR3 is 15 residues long. The V gene's germline CDR1 is MNHNY and CDR2 SVGAGI (reference sequence). The DNA for the CDR3 is TGTGCCAGCAGATTGTACCGGGACAACTCCTACGAGCAGTACTTC. Protein product: CASRLYRDNSYEQYF.

This chain links TRBV30 with TRBJ2-2; TRBD2 agrees at 7 bases. Germline V gene sequence: CDR1 GTSNPN, CDR2 SVGIG (reference sequence). The CDR3 is 14 amino acids. V lost 4 bases and J lost 7; bases outside the gene matches: 9. CDR3 protein: CAWNLLTGGGELFF. CDR3 sequence (DNA): TGTGCCTGGAACCTATTAACGGGAGGCGGGGAGCTGTTTTTT.

This chain links TRBV6-5 with TRBJ2-7; no firm D call. V was clipped by 4 bases and J by 4 bases, with 17 bases between them. CDR3 length: 15 residues. Germline lookup yields CDR1 MNHEY and CDR2 SVGAGI. The CDR3 is CASSSTPGLSYEQYF. CDR3 coding DNA: TGTGCCAGCAGTTCCACCCCCGGGCTATCATACGAGCAGTACTTC.

The chain recombines TRBV30 with TRBJ1-4; D is perhaps TRBD1 (5 bases). Germline lookup yields CDR1 GTSNPN and CDR2 SVGIG (reference sequence). Trimming left V 4 bases short and J 3 bases short, with 15 bases between. This CDR3 spans 15 amino acids. The CDR3 DNA reads TGTGCCTGGACCAGACAGCTATTACCTAATGAAAAACTGTTTTTT. Translated: CAWTRQLLPNEKLFF.

The chain couples TRBV19 to TRBJ2-1; perhaps TRBD1 as D (7 bases). Per germline, CDR1 LNHDA and CDR2 SQIVND (reference sequence). Trimming removed 6 bases from V and 7 bases from J, with 13 bases in between. The CDR3 covers 13 residues. The CDR3 region has the DNA TGTGCCAGTAGACAGGCAGGGGGGAATGAGCAGTTCTTC. The encoded protein is CASRQAGGNEQFF.

This sequence joins TRBV18 and TRBJ2-1, with D possibly matching TRBD2 (6 bases). CDR3 length: 16 residues. V lost 3 bases, J lost 0 bases, and 12 bases lay in between. In germline, CDR1 is KGHSH, CDR2 LQKENI. The CDR3 DNA follows: TGTGCCAGCTCACCCCCACCCGGGAGCTCCTACAATGAGCAGTTCTTC. As protein: CASSPPPGSSYNEQFF.

The V gene is TRBV11-2, the J gene TRBJ1-4, with D maybe TRBD1 (5 bases). The CDR3 covers 16 residues. Trimming removed 5 bases from V and 0 bases from J, with 13 bases in between. From germline, CDR1 is SGHAT and CDR2 FQNNGV. In nucleotides, the CDR3 is TGTGCCAGCAGCCGGCAGGGAATTTCAACTAATGAAAAACTGTTTTTT. This gives the protein CASSRQGISTNEKLFF.

The V call is TRBV7-2, the J call TRBJ2-5; 8 bases fit TRBD2. The J call may be faulty, since TRBJ2-7 better matches the DNA end. The CDR3 length is 14 residues. From germline, CDR1 is SGHTA and CDR2 FQGNSA. CDR3 coding DNA: TGTGCCAGCAGCCTGAGCGGGAGTTCGTACGAGCAGTACTTC. Protein sequence: CASSLSGSSYEQYF.

The chain joins TRBV29-1 to TRBJ2-2; a possible D gene is TRBD2 (6 bases). CDR1 is SQVTM, CDR2 ANQGSEA, per germline. The CDR3 consists of 14 residues. Trimming removed 4 bases at V and 1 base at J, with 10 bases between. CDR3 bases: TGCAGCGTTGGTGTAGCGGTGAACACCGGGGAGCTGTTTTTT. This translates into CSVGVAVNTGELFF.

This chain joins TRBV11-1 and TRBJ2-3; the match to TRBD2 covers 10 bases. CDR3 length: 16 residues. CDR1 is SGHAT and CDR2 is FQDESV in the germline V gene (reference sequence). Trimming removed 5 bases from V and 4 bases from J; junction bases left unmatched: 9. The CDR3 DNA reads as TGTGCCAGCAGCGACCCCACTAGCGGGATTGCAGATACGCAGTATTTT. It specifies CASSDPTSGIADTQYF.